Each of the 5 T cell receptor beta chains below was sequenced from the same sample in a study of blood T cell repertoires in COVID-19. The table came from immunoSEQ multiplex PCR; TCRdb's copy has only in-frame clones and leaves some out. The sample records about 29,000 clones, about nine tenths being singletons. The material sequenced was peripheral blood. These TCRs come from a human donor in a cohort sampled during active COVID-19.

The rearrangement links TRBV5-1 to TRBJ2-7, with no clear D. This CDR3 is 14 amino acids long. V was clipped by 4 bases and J by 7 bases, with 18 bases between them. CDR1 and CDR2 (germline): SGHRS, YFSETQ. CDR3 in DNA: TGCGCCAGCAGCCCCCCCGCTTCCGACAAAGAGCAGTACTTC. Its protein is CASSPPASDKEQYF.

This chain uses TRBV18 with TRBJ1-5; no definite D call. CDR1 and CDR2 from the germline V gene are KGHSH and LQKENI. Trimming removed 2 bases from V and 3 bases from J, with 11 bases in between. This CDR3 is built from 15 residues. The CDR3 bases are TGTGCCAGCTCACCAGATGGCGGGCACAATCAGCCCCAGCATTTT. It codes for CASSPDGGHNQPQHF.

J is TRBJ1-1 and V is TRBV28; 7 bases map to TRBD1. Trimming took 6 bases from V and 4 from J; bases not matched to a gene: 8. From germline, CDR1 is MDHEN and CDR2 SYDVKM. This CDR3 is 14 amino acids long. The CDR3: CASRPGGSTTEAFF. In DNA, the CDR3 is TGTGCCAGCAGGCCAGGGGGTTCGACCACTGAAGCTTTCTTT.

This clone has only one observation. The gene calls are TRBV11-1 and TRBJ2-7; the D is unclear. The germline gives CDR1 SGHAT, CDR2 FQDESV (reference sequence). Trimming shortened V by 7 bases and J by 3 bases, and 13 bases separated the two germline ends. This CDR3 has 13 residues. The CDR3, as DNA: TGTGCCAGCACCTCCCCCCCGGTCTACGAGCAGTACTTC. Protein: CASTSPPVYEQYF.

The chain couples TRBV7-2 to TRBJ2-4; TRBD1 matches at 8 bases. The CDR3 has 13 residues. Germline values: CDR1 SGHTA, CDR2 FQGNSA. The junction had 11 bases not matched to a gene; V was cut back by 4 bases and J by 15 bases. The DNA of the CDR3 is TGTGCCAGCAGCTATGGACAGGGCACATCTTCGTACTTC. Its protein is CASSYGQGTSSYF.